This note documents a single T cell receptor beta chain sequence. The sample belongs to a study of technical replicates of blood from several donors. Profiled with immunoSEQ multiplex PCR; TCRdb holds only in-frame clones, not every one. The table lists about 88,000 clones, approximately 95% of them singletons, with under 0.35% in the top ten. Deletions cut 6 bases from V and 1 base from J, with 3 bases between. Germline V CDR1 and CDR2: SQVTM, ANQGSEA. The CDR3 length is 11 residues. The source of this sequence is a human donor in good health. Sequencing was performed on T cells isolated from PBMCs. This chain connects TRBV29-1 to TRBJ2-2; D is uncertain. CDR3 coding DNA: TGCAGCGTCCGGAACACCGGGGAGCTGTTTTTT. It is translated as CSVRNTGELFF.